The T cell receptor (beta chain) under discussion was sequenced for a study of patients and donors after allogeneic stem cell transplantation. Each CDR3 protein is one row after TCRdb ran MiXCR on the RT-PCR reads. Of about 410,000 distinct CDR3 sequences listed, 16% are singletons. Sequences were obtained from blood, either unsorted or a sorted T cell fraction (not recorded which). The receptor's source is a human donor who was either an allogeneic HSCT recipient or a stem cell or donor lymphocyte infusion donor (not recorded which). It is not recorded whose cells these are; they may come from a transplant donor.

The CDR3 is CASSPDTSNEQFF. CDR3 sequence (DNA): TGTGCCAGCAGCCCCGACACCTCCAATGAGCAGTTCTTC. This sequence joins TRBV11-3 and TRBJ2-1; unclear D gene. This CDR3 is built from 13 residues. Germline V gives CDR1 SGHNT, CDR2 YENEEA. Trimming cost V 5 bases and J 6 bases, with 11 bases left between them.